This passage covers 9 T cell receptor beta chains from one sample sequenced in a study of blood T cells in healthy people across ages. A second PCR, run for about 6 to 11 cycles, used a sample-barcoded 5' primer plus a J-beta primer mix. TCRdb re-called the 5' RACE reads with MiXCR, one entry per CDR3 protein. In the table there are over 1,500,000 distinct CDR3 sequences, approximately 50% of which are singletons. The source material was blood. These TCRs come from a middle-aged woman in good health.

The V and J genes are TRBV27 and TRBJ2-5; TRBD1 is a possible D gene (6 bases). V was shortened by 2 bases and J by 11 bases, with 18 bases between the two germline ends. Germline lookup yields CDR1 MNHEY and CDR2 SMNVEV (reference sequence). The CDR3 consists of 14 residues. The CDR3 DNA sequence: TGTGCCAGCAGTTTAAAGGGGTCCGTGCAGGGGCAGTACTTC. It is translated as CASSLKGSVQGQYF.

V gene TRBV5-1 combines with J gene TRBJ2-1; 8 positions agree with TRBD1. This CDR3 has 14 residues. V lost 0 bases, J lost 8 bases, and 4 bases stayed unmatched. Germline V lookup: CDR1 SGHRS, CDR2 YFSETQ. The CDR3 sequence is CASSLARGRDEQFF. The DNA for the CDR3 is TGCGCCAGCAGCTTGGCCAGGGGGCGCGATGAGCAGTTCTTC.

This clonotype was seen at least ten times. The chain combines TRBV15 with TRBJ2-5, with D possibly called TRBD1 or TRBD2 (5 bases each). CDR3 size: 14 residues. Deletions cut 0 bases from V and 3 bases from J, with 8 bases between. Per the germline V gene, CDR1 is LNHNV and CDR2 is YYDKDF (reference sequence). Here the CDR3 reads CATSRDVGEETQYF. CDR3 in DNA: TGTGCCACCAGCAGAGATGTGGGGGAAGAGACCCAGTACTTC.

In its sample, this clonotype was seen a few times. The chain uses TRBV7-2 and TRBJ2-1; D is possibly TRBD1 (6 bases). Trimming took 2 bases from V and 8 from J, leaving 22 bases between them. CDR3 length: 17 amino acids. Germline V gene sequence: CDR1 SGHTA, CDR2 FQGNSA. As DNA, the CDR3 is TGTGCCAGCAGCTTAAAGAGCGCAGGGGTTTTCGCGCATGAGCAGTTCTTC. It encodes CASSLKSAGVFAHEQFF.

The chain carries TRBV13 and TRBJ2-5; 7 bases fit TRBD2. Germline V CDR1 and CDR2: PRHDT, FYEKMQ (reference sequence). The trim removed 5 bases at V and 5 bases at J, leaving 14 bases unmatched. This CDR3 comprises 16 residues. The CDR3 region has the DNA TGTGCCAGCAGCGCAACACTAGCGCCCACGGGGGAGACCCAGTACTTC. It encodes CASSATLAPTGETQYF.

The chain carries TRBV18 and TRBJ1-5; the match to TRBD1 covers 8 bases. The germline V gene has CDR1 KGHSH and CDR2 LQKENI. The V segment lost 7 bases and the J segment 1 base; nucleotides outside the gene matches: 3. The CDR3 contains 14 residues. In DNA form, the CDR3 reads TGTGCCAGCTGGCAGGGGGCAAGCAATCAGCCCCAGCATTTT. Translating gives CASWQGASNQPQHF.

In DNA form, the CDR3 reads TGTGCCAGCAGTTCCCGACAGACCCTCTCCTACGAGCAGTACTTC. It encodes CASSSRQTLSYEQYF. The chain joins TRBV28 to TRBJ2-7; D is perhaps TRBD1 (5 bases). This CDR3 is built from 15 residues. V was cut by 4 bases and J by 0 bases, with 13 bases left in between. From germline, CDR1 is MDHEN and CDR2 SYDVKM.

The chain couples TRBV13 to TRBJ2-4; 9 bases are a match to TRBD1. V shed 5 bases and J 2 bases; nucleotides not matched to a gene: 7. CDR3 length: 16 residues. From germline, CDR1 is PRHDT and CDR2 FYEKMQ (reference sequence). The CDR3 DNA sequence: TGTGCCAGCAGCGCCTGGACAGGGGCGTCCAAAAACATTCAGTACTTC. Translation gives CASSAWTGASKNIQYF.

The chain has TRBV7-2 and TRBJ2-7; the D gene is possibly TRBD1 (6 bases). V was clipped by 6 bases and J by 4 bases, with 16 bases between them. CDR1 is SGHTA, CDR2 FQGNSA, per germline. The CDR3 is 14 amino acids. CDR3 sequence: CASSPGHLKYEQYF. The CDR3 coding sequence is TGTGCCAGCAGTCCGGGACACCTAAAATACGAGCAGTACTTC.